The 5 T cell receptor beta chains below come from one sample, sequenced in a study of cytomegalovirus exposure and HLA in healthy donors. PCR primers comprised 60 Vbeta and 13 Jbeta primers. Assay: immunoSEQ multiplex PCR; the TCRdb copy retains only in-frame clones and omits some. The sample carries about 85,000 clones, more than 75% recorded once. The material sequenced was PBMCs. All receptors derive from a woman in her 50s in good health and CMV-seropositive.

This chain joins TRBV7-9 and TRBJ1-1, with D hard to call. CDR3 size: 15 residues. The ends were cut back, 1 base at V and 5 bases at J, with 14 bases in the middle. Germline values: CDR1 SEHNR, CDR2 FQNEAQ (reference sequence). This CDR3 is CASSLGAHGGTEAFF. The CDR3, as DNA: TGTGCCAGCAGCTTAGGGGCTCACGGTGGGACTGAAGCTTTCTTT.

This clone has a handful of counts. The genes are TRBV11-2 and TRBJ1-4, with D possibly being TRBD1 (6 bases). CDR1 is SGHAT, CDR2 FQNNGV, per germline. The CDR3 extends over 18 amino acids. V lost 4 bases and J 7 bases, leaving 25 bases between the germline ends. The CDR3 here is CASSSRSPLTGTGEKLFF. CDR3 DNA: TGTGCCAGCAGCTCCCGTTCTCCCCTTACAGGGACCGGTGAAAAACTGTTTTTT.

This chain connects TRBV29-1 to TRBJ2-2; a weak D match, TRBD1 (7 bases). Germline loops: CDR1 SQVTM, CDR2 ANQGSEA. V gave up 6 bases and J gave up 2 bases, with 13 bases separating them. The CDR3 is 14 residues long. CDR3 sequence (DNA): TGCAGCGTGGGCAGGGGGGTCAACACCGGGGAGCTGTTTTTT. It encodes CSVGRGVNTGELFF.

The chain uses TRBV21-1 and TRBJ2-2; the table's D call, TRBD2, has no DNA check behind it. TRBV21-1 is termed a pseudogene. This CDR3 is built from 17 residues. This chain's CDR3 is CASSPRALAPNTGELFF. CDR3 DNA: TGTGCCAGCAGCCCTCGGGCACTAGCGCCGAACACCGGGGAGCTGTTTTTT.

This clone was detected a few times. The V call is TRBV7-6, the J call TRBJ2-2, with D possibly matching TRBD1 (7 bases). Germline CDR1 and CDR2: SGHVS and FNYEAQ. This CDR3 is built from 16 residues. V lost 5 bases, J lost 4 bases, and 17 bases lay in between. CDR3 sequence (DNA): TGTGCCAGCAGCCCGATGACAGGGACTGTCACCGGGGAGCTGTTTTTT. This codes for CASSPMTGTVTGELFF.